This entry concerns a single TCR beta chain. This record belongs to a study of control samples from healthy donors and cancer patients. TCRdb's table, derived via immunoSEQ multiplex PCR, lists solely in-frame clones and lacks some. The data show around 51,000 clones, with about four fifths seen just once and roughly a tenth held by the top ten. V lost 6 bases, J lost 2 bases, and 4 bases stayed unmatched. CDR1 and CDR2 from the germline V gene are SGHTA and FQGTGA. CDR3 length: 14 amino acids. The genes are TRBV7-3 and TRBJ2-3, with 8 nucleotides matching TRBD2. Input material: blood. This clonotype was sampled from a man aged 65 to 79 in good health. The CDR3 loop is CASSSSGFTDTQYF. For the CDR3, the DNA is TGTGCCAGCAGTTCTAGCGGGTTCACAGATACGCAGTATTTT.